This T cell receptor beta chain was captured in a study of blood T cell repertoires in COVID-19. Looked up from germline, CDR1 is WSHSY and CDR2 is SAAADI. The V and J ends lost 2 bases and 6 bases, in that order; junction bases with no gene match: 2. This CDR3 is built from 15 residues. Here immunoSEQ multiplex PCR was the method, and the copy in TCRdb shows in-frame clones only, minus some. This table holds around 120,000 clones, 75% to 90% found once. This chain connects TRBV10-2 to TRBJ2-1; TRBD2 matches at 12 bases. Sequencing input: peripheral blood. This receptor was obtained from a woman aged 70-85 years with acute or convalescent COVID-19. The DNA of the CDR3 is TGCGCCAGCAGTGAGCCTAGCGGGGGGGCCAATGAGCAGTTCTTC. It is translated as CASSEPSGGANEQFF.